This T cell receptor beta chain was sequenced in a study of technical replicates of blood from several donors. Assay used: immunoSEQ multiplex PCR; TCRdb lists only in-frame clones, some missing. Among about 70,000 clones listed, around 97% were seen once. The germline CDR1 and CDR2 sequences are SGDLS and YYNGEE. The CDR3 covers 12 residues. Between the trimmed V and J ends, which lost 3 bases and 11 bases, there was a span of 11 bases. The source is a human donor in good health. This rearrangement joins TRBV9 to TRBJ1-4; no clear D. Specimen: T cells isolated from PBMCs. The CDR3 region has the DNA TGTGCCAGCAGCGGAATTGGCGGGAAACTGTTTTTT. Translating gives CASSGIGGKLFF.